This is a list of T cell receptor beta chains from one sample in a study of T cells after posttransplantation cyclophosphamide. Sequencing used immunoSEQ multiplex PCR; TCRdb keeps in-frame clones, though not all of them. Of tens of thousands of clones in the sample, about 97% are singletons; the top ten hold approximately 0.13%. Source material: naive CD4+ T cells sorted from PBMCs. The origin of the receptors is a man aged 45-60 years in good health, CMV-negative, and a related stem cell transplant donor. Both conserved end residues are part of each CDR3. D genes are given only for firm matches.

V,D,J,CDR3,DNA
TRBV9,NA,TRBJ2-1,CASSVASRGGYNEQFF,TGTGCCAGCAGCGTAGCTAGCAGGGGCGGCTACAATGAGCAGTTCTTC
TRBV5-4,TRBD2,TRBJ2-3,CASSLTSGSADTQYF,TGTGCCAGCAGCTTGACTAGCGGGAGTGCAGATACGCAGTATTTT
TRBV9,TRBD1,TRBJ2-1,CASSVGGQGSHEQFF,TGTGCCAGCAGCGTAGGTGGACAGGGAAGCCATGAGCAGTTCTTC
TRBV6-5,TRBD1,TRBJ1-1,CASRRTGLDTEAFF,TGTGCCAGCAGAAGGACAGGGTTGGACACTGAAGCTTTCTTT
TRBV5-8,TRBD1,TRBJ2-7,CASRLAGTGAYEQYF,TGTGCCAGCAGGTTAGCCGGGACAGGAGCCTACGAGCAGTACTTC
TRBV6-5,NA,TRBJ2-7,CATPDRPGNEQYF,TGTGCCACCCCTGACAGGCCTGGGAACGAGCAGTACTTC
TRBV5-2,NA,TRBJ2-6,CASKNGGEYTSRANVLTF,TGTGCCAGCAAGAATGGTGGAGAGTACACAAGTCGGGCCAACGTCCTGACTTTC
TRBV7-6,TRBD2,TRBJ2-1,CASSWAGTAGGEQFF,TGTGCCAGCAGCTGGGCCGGGACAGCGGGGGGTGAGCAGTTCTTC
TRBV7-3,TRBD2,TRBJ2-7,CASSPSGSWEQYF,TGTGCCAGCAGCCCTAGCGGGAGCTGGGAGCAGTACTTC
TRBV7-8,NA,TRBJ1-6,CASRNGGSYNSPLHF,TGTGCCAGCAGGAACGGTGGCTCCTATAATTCACCCCTCCACTTT
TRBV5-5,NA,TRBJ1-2,CASSLSRGAPYGYTF,TGTGCCAGCAGCTTGTCTCGGGGGGCCCCCTATGGCTACACCTTC
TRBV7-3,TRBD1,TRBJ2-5,CASRVTGEEETQYF,TGTGCCAGCAGAGTGACAGGGGAGGAAGAGACCCAGTACTTC
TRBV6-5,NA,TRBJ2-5,CASSYGGHQVETQYF,TGTGCCAGCAGTTACGGGGGACATCAGGTAGAGACCCAGTACTTC
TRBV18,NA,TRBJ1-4,CASSPRRGLGNEKLFF,TGTGCCAGCTCACCACGGAGGGGCCTGGGTAATGAAAAACTGTTTTTT
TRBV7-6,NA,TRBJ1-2,CASSLEQGRAGYTF,TGTGCCAGCAGCTTAGAACAGGGCCGGGCCGGCTACACCTTC